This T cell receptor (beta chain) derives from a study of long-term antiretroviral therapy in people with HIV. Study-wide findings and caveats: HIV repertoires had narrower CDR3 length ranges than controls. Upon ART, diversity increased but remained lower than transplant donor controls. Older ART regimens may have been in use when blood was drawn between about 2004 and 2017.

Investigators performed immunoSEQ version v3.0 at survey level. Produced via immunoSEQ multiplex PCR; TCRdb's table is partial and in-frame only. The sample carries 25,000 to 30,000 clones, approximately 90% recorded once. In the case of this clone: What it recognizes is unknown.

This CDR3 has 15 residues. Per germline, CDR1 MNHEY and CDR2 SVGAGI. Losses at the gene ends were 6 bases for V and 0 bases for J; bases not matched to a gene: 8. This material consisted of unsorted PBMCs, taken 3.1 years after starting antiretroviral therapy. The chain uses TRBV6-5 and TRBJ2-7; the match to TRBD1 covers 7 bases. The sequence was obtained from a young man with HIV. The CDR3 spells CASSRQGTISYEQYF. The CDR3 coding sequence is TGTGCCAGCAGCCGACAGGGCACCATCTCCTACGAGCAGTACTTC.